These 16 T cell receptor beta chains were sequenced from one sample in a study of early T cells in non-severe SARS-CoV-2 infection (dated by TCRdb to about 2021). The library was made by 5' RACE. Sequencer: NextSeq 500. The raw public reads went through TCRdb reprocessing: fastp at Q25, MiXCR clone calling, in-frame beta chains kept. Duplicate CDR3 protein sequences are folded into a single record with the most common DNA and genes. Here the sample has about 22,000 distinct CDR3 sequences; 4.7% occur a single time. Approximately 15% of the sample lies in the top ten. Material: whole blood. The source of these receptors is an adult who was a healthcare worker with PCR-confirmed SARS-CoV-2 infection or an uninfected control (not recorded which).

Ten or more counts support this clonotype. The chain links TRBV12-3 or TRBV12-4 to TRBJ1-5, with a tentative D call TRBD1 (5 bases). This CDR3 contains 14 residues. The V end lost 3 bases, the J end lost 8 bases, and 14 bases lay between the germline ends. CDR3 in amino acids: CASSFGQIGEPQHF. The CDR3, as DNA: TGTGCCAGCAGTTTCGGACAAATCGGGGAGCCCCAGCATTTT.

This chain links TRBV2 with TRBJ1-1; no clear D. The germline V gene has CDR1 SNHLY and CDR2 FYNNEI. The CDR3 length is 13 residues. V was trimmed by 1 base and J by 9 bases, leaving 12 bases between them. Written as DNA, the CDR3 is TGTGCCAGCAGTGAAGTCCGGGATGGTAAAGCTTTCTTT. It codes for CASSEVRDGKAFF.

This clonotype showed up many times. The chain couples TRBV6-1 to TRBJ2-3; tentatively, D is TRBD1 (6 bases). In germline, CDR1 is MNHNS, CDR2 SASEGT. The CDR3 length is 16 residues. With 1 base removed from V and 3 bases from J, the gap between germline ends came to 14 bases. The CDR3 sequence: CASSEVRGGGTDTQYF. Written as DNA, the CDR3 is TGTGCCAGCAGTGAAGTCCGAGGGGGTGGTACAGATACGCAGTATTTT.

The table lists this clonotype with a few counts. The rearrangement uses TRBV15 and TRBJ2-1, with D possibly matching TRBD1 (5 bases). CDR1 is LNHNV and CDR2 is YYDKDF in the germline V gene (reference sequence). Trimming shortened V by 0 bases and J by 3 bases, and 12 bases separated the two germline ends. The CDR3 is 16 amino acids. Here the CDR3 reads CATSREGAGFYNEQFF. The DNA of the CDR3 is TGTGCCACCAGCAGAGAAGGGGCCGGCTTCTACAATGAGCAGTTCTTC.

This chain connects TRBV14 to TRBJ1-1, with TRBD1 as a possible D gene (6 bases). The CDR3 sequence is 15 residues long. Germline assignment: CDR1 SGHDN and CDR2 FVKESK. V was pared by 4 bases and J by 5 bases, with 17 bases between. Here the CDR3 reads CASSLNRVLGTEAFF. CDR3 in DNA: TGTGCCAGCAGCCTTAACAGGGTCTTGGGAACTGAAGCTTTCTTT.

V gene TRBV6-6 combines with J gene TRBJ1-5, with D hard to call. The V gene's germline CDR1 is MNHNY and CDR2 SVGAGI (reference sequence). This CDR3 spans 10 amino acids. The germline V and J ends were trimmed by 8 bases and 7 bases, with 6 bases remaining between them. The CDR3, as DNA: TGTGCCAGCGGAGTACAGCCCCAGCATTTT. Its protein is CASGVQPQHF.

This clonotype was seen only a few times. The chain links TRBV7-3 to TRBJ1-2; perhaps TRBD1 as D (6 bases). Germline V gene lookup returns CDR1 SGHTA and CDR2 FQGTGA. Trimming pared 5 bases from V and 0 bases from J, leaving 13 bases between. The CDR3 sequence is 15 residues long. This CDR3 is CASSPGQHANYGYTF. The CDR3 nucleotides are TGTGCCAGCAGCCCCGGACAGCACGCTAACTATGGCTACACCTTC. The entire variable domain, with the rest obtained from reference TRBV7-3 and TRBJ1-2, is as follows: GAGVSQTPSNKVTEKGKYVELRCDPISGHTALYWYRQSLGQGPEFLIYFQGTGAADDSGLPNDRFFAVRPEGSVSTLKIQRTERGDSAVYLCASSPGQHANYGYTFGSGTRLTVV.

This clonotype appeared many times. The V gene is TRBV11-3, the J gene TRBJ2-3, with D possibly being TRBD1 (5 bases). The V end lost 5 bases, the J end lost 6 bases, and 12 bases lay between the germline ends. The V gene's germline CDR1 is SGHNT and CDR2 YENEEA. The CDR3 extends over 13 amino acids. For the CDR3, the DNA is TGTGCCAGCAGCGACCACAGGTCGGATACGCAGTATTTT. Translation gives CASSDHRSDTQYF.

Many counts were recorded for this clonotype. The chain carries TRBV30 and TRBJ1-2; 7 bases match TRBD1. Germline CDR1 and CDR2: GTSNPN and SVGIG (reference sequence). There are 15 residues in the CDR3. After removal of 4 bases from V and 0 bases from J, the junction contained 8 bases not matched to a gene. CDR3 DNA: TGTGCCTGGACCCTATTAGGGACAGCTAACTATGGCTACACCTTC. Its translation is CAWTLLGTANYGYTF.

This clonotype was observed at least ten times. The chain recombines TRBV10-2 with TRBJ2-2; D is unclear. The CDR3 sequence is 14 residues long. CDR1 WSHSY and CDR2 SAAADI come from the germline V gene. V gave up 4 bases and J gave up 5 bases, with 11 bases separating them. The CDR3 region is CASSASQGTGELFF. The CDR3 DNA reads TGCGCCAGCAGTGCTTCCCAAGGTACCGGGGAGCTGTTTTTT.

This clonotype came up many times. The rearrangement joins TRBV24-1 to TRBJ2-3; 7 positions match TRBD1. The CDR3 spans 14 residues. CDR1 and CDR2 from the germline V gene are KGHDR and SFDVKD. The J segment lost 7 bases and the V segment lost 4 bases, leaving 7 bases of the junction unmatched. CDR3 DNA sequence: TGTGCCACCAGTGAGGGGACAGCACAAAATACGCAGTATTTT. Translated: CATSEGTAQNTQYF.

The rearrangement joins TRBV20-1 to TRBJ1-2; D is ambiguous. The CDR3 extends over 13 amino acids. Trimming removed 4 bases at V and 1 base at J, with 10 bases between. CDR1 and CDR2 from the germline V gene are DFQATT and SNEGSKA (reference sequence). The CDR3 DNA reads TGCAGTGCTACCCCCTACCTTAACTATGGCTACACCTTC. Its translation: CSATPYLNYGYTF.

This clonotype was seen repeatedly, ten times or more. This chain connects TRBV12-3 or TRBV12-4 to TRBJ1-2; maybe TRBD1 (5 bases). This CDR3 comprises 13 residues. Trimming stripped 2 bases from V and 6 bases from J, with 10 bases between. CDR3 region: CASSLRGGDGYTF. For the CDR3, the DNA is TGTGCCAGCAGTTTAAGGGGTGGGGATGGCTACACCTTC.

V usage is TRBV10-2 and J usage is TRBJ2-4, with 8 nucleotides matching TRBD1. In germline, CDR1 is WSHSY, CDR2 SAAADI. J gave up 4 bases and V 3 bases, and 5 bases lay outside the gene matches. This CDR3 is 15 amino acids long. CDR3 loop: CASSDYRGIKNIQYF. CDR3 nucleotides: TGCGCCAGCAGTGATTACAGGGGGATAAAAAACATTCAGTACTTC.

This clonotype has a handful of counts. This chain joins TRBV18 and TRBJ1-5, with a weak D call TRBD1 (5 bases). CDR1 and CDR2 from the germline V gene are KGHSH and LQKENI. Trimming took off 0 bases at V and 0 bases at J, with 9 bases between the two ends. The CDR3 is 16 amino acids. CDR3 coding DNA: TGTGCCAGCTCACCACCGGCGGGGACTAGCAATCAGCCCCAGCATTTT. Translating gives CASSPPAGTSNQPQHF.

This clonotype was seen a few times. V gene TRBV4-1 combines with J gene TRBJ2-2; D may be TRBD1 or TRBD2 (5 bases each). Trimming stripped 4 bases from V and 2 bases from J, with 11 bases between. This CDR3 is 15 amino acids long. Germline V gives CDR1 MGHRA, CDR2 YSYEKL. Here the CDR3 DNA reads TGCGCCAGCAGCCTGGTTGGGACCAACACCGGGGAGCTGTTTTTT. Encoded protein: CASSLVGTNTGELFF.